This TCR beta chain was recorded in a study of PD-1 blockade in mismatch repair-deficient tumors. To note about this clone: Its antigen remains unknown.

Study-level findings and limits: Rapid post-treatment expansion, then contraction, generally preceding radiologic response, marked tumor-resident clones.

Per the germline V gene, CDR1 is SNHLY and CDR2 is FYNNEI. The CDR3 has 14 amino acids. Trimming cost V 4 bases and J 4 bases; bases outside gene matches: 4. Method: immunoSEQ multiplex PCR; TCRdb's copy keeps in-frame clones and lacks some. In the table there are tens of thousands of clones, roughly 80% of which are singletons. The sequence came from an adult with mismatch repair-deficient cancer. Sequencing used peripheral blood, obtained 44 weeks after starting pembrolizumab. V is TRBV2 and J is TRBJ1-5; 7 bases fit TRBD1. The CDR3 region has the DNA TGTGCCAGCAGTGGGACAGGACGAAATCAGCCCCAGCATTTT. It encodes CASSGTGRNQPQHF.